The 23 T cell receptor beta chains below all came from one sample that was sequenced in a study of early T cells in non-severe SARS-CoV-2 infection. MiXCR, applied by TCRdb to the 5' RACE reads, yields one record per CDR3 protein. The repertoire holds 65,000 to 95,000 distinct CDR3 sequences, 9% to 10% seen once, with 4.5% to 5% in the top ten. The sample comprised whole blood. These receptors all stem from an adult who was a healthcare worker with PCR-confirmed SARS-CoV-2 infection or an uninfected control (not recorded which).

This chain uses TRBV5-6 with TRBJ2-4, with D possibly matching TRBD1 (6 bases). The CDR3 runs to 15 residues. Trimming took off 4 bases at V and 6 bases at J, with 17 bases between the two ends. Germline CDR1 is SGHDT and CDR2 is YYEEEE. In DNA, the CDR3 is TGTGCCAGCAGCCGAGGGCAGGGGTGGGGAAACATTCAGTACTTC. Protein: CASSRGQGWGNIQYF.

The V gene is TRBV7-6, the J gene TRBJ1-1, with unresolved D. The CDR3 runs to 15 residues. Germline assignment: CDR1 SGHVS and CDR2 FNYEAQ. Trimming took 3 bases from V and 5 from J, leaving 16 bases between them. The DNA for the CDR3 is TGTGCCAGCAGCTTTTACGGACGGGAGCGGACTGAAGCTTTCTTT. It codes for CASSFYGRERTEAFF.

This clonotype has a handful of counts. The chain uses TRBV4-1 and TRBJ1-5; tentative D call: TRBD1 (5 bases). The CDR3 covers 14 residues. With 0 bases removed from V and 7 bases from J, the gap between germline ends came to 10 bases. Germline V gene data show CDR1 as MGHRA and CDR2 as YSYEKL. The CDR3 sequence is CASSQEGNRQPQHF. In nucleotides, the CDR3 is TGCGCCAGCAGCCAAGAGGGGAACAGGCAGCCCCAGCATTTT.

In this sample, this clonotype turned up many times. The rearrangement links TRBV7-9 to TRBJ2-7, with 9 bases that match TRBD2. Trimming at V came to 1 base and at J to 0 bases, leaving 10 bases not matched to a gene. CDR1 and CDR2 (germline): SEHNR, FQNEAQ (reference sequence). This CDR3 is 18 amino acids long. In DNA form, the CDR3 reads TGTGCCAGCAGCTTAGAAGTCGGCCTAGCGGGAATCTCCTACGAGCAGTACTTC. Translated: CASSLEVGLAGISYEQYF.

This clonotype was recorded at least ten times. The chain carries TRBV27 and TRBJ2-4; 12 nucleotides line up with TRBD2. V was pared by 3 bases and J by 10 bases, with 1 base of the junction left unmatched. Germline-derived CDR1 and CDR2 are MNHEY and SMNVEV (reference sequence). CDR3 length equals 13 residues. The CDR3 loop reads CASSFGTSGIQYF. In DNA form, the CDR3 reads TGTGCCAGCAGTTTTGGGACTAGCGGGATTCAGTACTTC.

This clonotype was observed at least ten times. This rearrangement joins TRBV5-1 to TRBJ1-2; the D gene is possibly TRBD1 (5 bases). Trimming pared 0 bases from V and 4 bases from J, leaving 13 bases between. Germline lookup yields CDR1 SGHRS and CDR2 YFSETQ. CDR3 length equals 15 residues. CDR3 bases: TGCGCCAGCAGCTTGGCCCCCCGACAGAGCTATGGCTACACCTTC. Translating gives CASSLAPRQSYGYTF.

The table lists this clonotype with many counts. J is TRBJ1-5 and V is TRBV10-1, with 8 nucleotides matching TRBD1. The germline V gene has CDR1 WNHNN and CDR2 SYGVQD (reference sequence). The junction had 15 bases not matched to a gene; V was cut back by 5 bases and J by 3 bases. The CDR3 spans 18 residues. The CDR3 nucleotides read TGCGCCAGCAGTCTCTGCTGGGACAGGAACTATCCCAATCAGCCCCAGCATTTT. It translates to CASSLCWDRNYPNQPQHF.

This clonotype showed up many times. The genes are TRBV18 and TRBJ2-6, with D hard to call. This CDR3 region has 15 residues. The V end was cut by 4 bases, the J end by 0 bases, with 7 bases between. The germline V gene has CDR1 KGHSH and CDR2 LQKENI. Here the CDR3 reads CASSQSPSGANVLTF. The CDR3 DNA reads as TGTGCCAGCTCACAATCCCCCTCTGGGGCCAACGTCCTGACTTTC.

A few counts support this clonotype. The rearrangement uses TRBV9 and TRBJ2-1; D is undetermined. The CDR3 is 15 residues long. Between the trimmed V and J ends, which lost 0 bases and 0 bases, there was a span of 7 bases. Germline CDR1 reads SGDLS; CDR2 reads YYNGEE. The CDR3 DNA is TGTGCCAGCAGCGTAGGGCCACCCTCCTACAATGAGCAGTTCTTC. Protein: CASSVGPPSYNEQFF.

This clonotype was detected ten times or more. The chain uses TRBV28 and TRBJ2-3; 11 bases align to TRBD2. The germline CDR1 and CDR2 sequences are MDHEN and SYDVKM. This CDR3 is built from 15 residues. V shed 4 bases and J 6 bases; nucleotides not matched to a gene: 6. CDR3: CASSSIAGGMDTQYF. In nucleotides, the CDR3 is TGTGCCAGCAGTTCGATAGCGGGAGGGATGGATACGCAGTATTTT.

This chain joins TRBV10-3 and TRBJ2-7; D ambiguous. The CDR3 has 13 residues. The V end lost 9 bases, the J end lost 2 bases, and 14 bases lay between the germline ends. Germline V CDR1 and CDR2: ENHRY, SYGVKD. As DNA, the CDR3 is TGTGCCATAGGAGTTGACCCGGCCTACGAGCAGTACTTC. It yields the protein CAIGVDPAYEQYF.

The chain couples TRBV28 to TRBJ2-7; TRBD1 agrees at 8 bases. J was trimmed by 12 bases and V by 5 bases; bases with no gene match: 6. The CDR3 is made up of 11 amino acids. Germline loops: CDR1 MDHEN, CDR2 SYDVKM. This CDR3 is CASSARDRWYF. CDR3 nucleotide sequence: TGTGCCAGCAGTGCCCGGGACAGGTGGTACTTC.

The sample holds a few counts of this clonotype. The chain has TRBV7-2 and TRBJ2-1, with a possible D match to TRBD2 (5 bases). V lost 4 bases and J 9 bases, leaving 10 bases between the germline ends. The germline CDR1 and CDR2 sequences are SGHTA and FQGNSA. There are 12 residues in the CDR3. The CDR3 nucleotides read TGTGCCAGCAGCTCCCCCCGGGGTGAGCAGTTCTTC. Translating gives CASSSPRGEQFF.

This clonotype turned up a few times. The rearrangement uses TRBV12-3 or TRBV12-4 and TRBJ2-5; a weak D match, TRBD2 (5 bases). The CDR3 has 15 amino acids. Trimming stripped 1 base from V and 3 bases from J, with 12 bases between. CDR3 amino acids: CASSLEGALEETQYF. The CDR3 nucleotides are TGTGCCAGCAGTTTAGAGGGAGCTTTGGAAGAGACCCAGTACTTC.

This clonotype showed up many times. V and J are TRBV14 and TRBJ2-5, with 7 bases aligning to TRBD1. J lost 7 bases, V lost 4 bases, and 6 bases had no gene match. Germline CDR1 and CDR2: SGHDN and FVKESK. This CDR3 region has 13 residues. DNA of the CDR3: TGTGCCAGCAGCCCTGGGACAGTCGGGACCCAGTACTTC. Its protein product is CASSPGTVGTQYF.

This chain joins TRBV19 and TRBJ2-2; D is possibly TRBD1 (6 bases). Germline V CDR1 and CDR2: LNHDA, SQIVND (reference sequence). V was pared by 9 bases and J by 5 bases, with 19 bases between. This CDR3 region has 15 residues. The CDR3 DNA sequence: TGTGCCAGCCGAGTTCCGACAGGACGAACCGGGGAGCTGTTTTTT. Amino acids: CASRVPTGRTGELFF.

This clonotype was detected many times. The junction and the germline gene differ at one end; a read error may be behind it. The chain carries TRBV7-9 and TRBJ1-4, with D possibly matching TRBD1 (5 bases). The CDR3 length is 13 residues. Germline loops: CDR1 SEHNR, CDR2 FQNEAQ (reference sequence). For the CDR3, the DNA is TGTGCCAGCAGCTTAGGCCCCCGGGGCACCGTGATTTTT. This sequence encodes CASSLGPRGTVIF.

This clonotype was seen only a few times. The chain couples TRBV27 to TRBJ2-1; no firm D call. Per the germline V gene, CDR1 is MNHEY and CDR2 is SMNVEV (reference sequence). The CDR3 runs 12 residues. Trimming took off 8 bases at V and 4 bases at J, with 9 bases between the two ends. CDR3 sequence: CASGYRYNEQFF. The CDR3 nucleotides are TGTGCCAGCGGTTACAGATACAATGAGCAGTTCTTC.

This clonotype was detected many times. This chain uses TRBV27 with TRBJ1-1; possible D gene TRBD1, 5 bases. Trimming removed 4 bases from V and 6 bases from J, with 15 bases in between. CDR1 is MNHEY and CDR2 is SMNVEV in the germline V gene (reference sequence). This CDR3 is built from 14 residues. The CDR3 DNA reads TGTGCCAGCAGTTCCGCAGGGAGGTCCGCTGAAGCTTTCTTT. Encoded protein: CASSSAGRSAEAFF.

This clonotype was counted ten times or more. The CDR3 region is CASRRNAGQRVAKNIQYF. The CDR3 coding sequence is TGTGCCAGCAGGAGGAATGCGGGGCAGCGAGTAGCCAAAAACATTCAGTACTTC. The J gene is TRBJ2-4, the V gene TRBV11-2; perhaps TRBD2 as D (6 bases). The CDR3 sequence is 18 residues long. Trimming took 6 bases from V and 0 from J, leaving 21 bases between them. Germline lookup yields CDR1 SGHAT and CDR2 FQNNGV.

This clonotype appeared a few times. V is TRBV20-1 and J is TRBJ2-7; D is perhaps TRBD2 (6 bases). The V gene's germline CDR1 is DFQATT and CDR2 SNEGSKA (reference sequence). The CDR3 length is 14 residues. V was trimmed by 7 bases and J by 4 bases, leaving 20 bases between them. The CDR3 here is CSVSGPALFYEQYF. As DNA, the CDR3 is TGCAGTGTCAGCGGGCCAGCCCTTTTTTACGAGCAGTACTTC.

This clonotype was seen a few times. DNA of the CDR3: TGTGCCAGCAGTTTAGTGGGACTGCAGAACTACGAGCAGTACTTC. Translating it yields CASSLVGLQNYEQYF. The rearrangement links TRBV28 to TRBJ2-7; possibly TRBD2 for D (6 bases). The CDR3 spans 15 residues. CDR1 and CDR2 from the germline V gene are MDHEN and SYDVKM. V gave up 2 bases and J gave up 3 bases, with 14 bases separating them.

In its sample, this clonotype was seen many times. The chain couples TRBV2 to TRBJ2-7, with D possibly being TRBD1 or TRBD2 (5 bases each). The length of the CDR3 is 13 residues. V lost 3 bases and J 2 bases, leaving 8 bases between the germline ends. Germline V gives CDR1 SNHLY, CDR2 FYNNEI. This CDR3 reads CASSDPGPYEQYF. CDR3 bases: TGTGCCAGCAGTGACCCGGGGCCCTACGAGCAGTACTTC.